The present T cell receptor (beta chain) was sequenced within a study of T cell responses to AZD1222 COVID-19 vaccine. Study-wide results and caveats: Increased Spike-specific TCR breadth and depth were observed after two AZD1222 doses. Baseline testing showed seropositivity in only six or seven AZD1222 recipients.

TCRdb's copy holds only in-frame clones and misses some; the assay was immunoSEQ multiplex PCR. The table includes 150,000 or so clones, just under 95% detected once. Trimming shortened V by 0 bases and J by 5 bases, and 7 bases separated the two germline ends. Germline V gene lookup returns CDR1 KGHSH and CDR2 LQKENI. This CDR3 spans 13 amino acids. With regard to this clone: Its specificity is not known.

V usage is TRBV18 and J usage is TRBJ1-2, with unresolved D. The sequences come from peripheral blood, collected on day 0 of AZD1222 vaccination. The TCR sequence derives from an adult in good health. The CDR3 region has the DNA TGTGCCAGCTCACCACCGGGAAAGTATGGCTACACCTTC. Amino acids: CASSPPGKYGYTF.